This is a list of T cell receptor beta chains from one sample in a study of blood T cell repertoires in COVID-19. The method was immunoSEQ multiplex PCR; TCRdb's version includes in-frame clones alone and lacks a portion of them. This repertoire shows more than 70,000 clones, roughly 77% found once; its top ten account for more than 20%. Material: peripheral blood. The receptors shown here come from a human donor in a cohort sampled during active COVID-19. Each CDR3 is given with its conserved first and last residue. Fields, in order: D gene, V gene, J gene, clone size, CDR3 protein, CDR3 DNA. D genes are given only for firm matches. Rows may omit the clone size; those that give it use once, few, many or a size class.

>-|TRBV6-5|TRBJ2-7|-
CASSYIDTSYEQYF
TGTGCCAGCAGTTACATTGACACTTCCTACGAGCAGTACTTC
>-|TRBV6-5|TRBJ2-2|-
CASTGERSNTGELFF
TGTGCCAGCACGGGGGAGAGGTCGAACACCGGGGAGCTGTTTTTT
>TRBD1|TRBV14|TRBJ2-7|few
CASSQTGRDRGGYEQYF
TGTGCCAGCAGCCAGACGGGCCGGGACAGGGGGGGCTACGAGCAGTACTTC
>-|TRBV5-6|TRBJ1-1|-
CASSTYETGLNTEAFF
TGTGCCAGCAGCACCTACGAGACAGGCCTCAACACTGAAGCTTTCTTT
>-|TRBV28|TRBJ1-2|once
CASTPPVDSNYGYTF
TGTGCCAGCACTCCGCCCGTAGACAGTAACTATGGCTACACCTTC
>-|TRBV27|TRBJ1-5|-
CASSQGRNQPQHF
TGTGCCAGCAGTCAGGGGCGTAATCAGCCCCAGCATTTT
>TRBD2|TRBV11-2|TRBJ2-4|-
CASSLEASGSSVQYF
TGTGCCAGCAGCTTAGAAGCTAGCGGAAGTTCTGTCCAGTACTTC
>TRBD1|TRBV19|TRBJ2-2|-
CATTIGTANTGELFF
TGTGCCACTACTATCGGGACAGCGAACACCGGGGAGCTGTTTTTT
>TRBD2|TRBV6-5|TRBJ2-1|-
CASSPGGSSYNEQFF
TGTGCCAGCAGTCCCGGCGGGAGCTCCTACAATGAGCAGTTCTTC
>-|TRBV5-1|TRBJ1-1|few
CASSFPGQQTLTLFF
TGCGCCAGCAGCTTTCCGGGACAACAGACCCTGACGTTATTCTTT
>-|TRBV19|TRBJ2-2|-
CASSTSRTGELFF
TGTGCCAGTAGTACAAGCAGGACCGGGGAGCTGTTTTTT
>-|TRBV4-2|TRBJ2-6|-
CASSQGVRGGPGANVLTF
TGTGCCAGCAGCCAAGGCGTCAGGGGAGGGCCTGGGGCCAACGTCCTGACTTTC
>TRBD2|TRBV18|TRBJ2-7|-
CVSSPRTSGRGEQYF
TGTGTCAGCTCACCAAGGACTAGCGGGAGGGGGGAGCAGTACTTC
>-|TRBV19|TRBJ2-5|-
CASSSQQGTTTQYF
TGTGCCAGTAGTTCTCAACAGGGTACCACGACCCAGTACTTC
>TRBD2|TRBV15|TRBJ2-3|-
CATSRDLAGGTDTQYF
TGTGCCACCAGCAGAGACCTAGCGGGAGGCACAGATACGCAGTATTTT
>TRBD1|TRBV7-3|TRBJ1-2|-
CASSTGTGDGYTF
TGTGCCAGCAGCACCGGGACAGGGGATGGCTACACCTTC
>-|TRBV7-3|TRBJ2-1|-
CASSLVGGTDNEQFF
TGTGCCAGCAGCTTAGTTGGCGGTACCGACAATGAGCAGTTCTTC
>-|TRBV6-2/TRBV6-3|TRBJ1-1|-
CASSFWFGGPATEAFF
TGTGCCAGCAGTTTCTGGTTCGGGGGGCCTGCCACTGAAGCTTTCTTT
>TRBD1|TRBV15|TRBJ2-7|-
CATRDRGYEQYF
TGTGCCACCCGGGACAGGGGCTACGAGCAGTACTTC
>-|TRBV7-6|TRBJ2-1|-
CASSPRAGRVSYNEQFF
TGTGCCAGCAGCCCCAGGGCCGGCAGGGTTTCTTACAATGAGCAGTTCTTC
>-|TRBV5-1|TRBJ2-1|-
CASSLGQGGDEQFF
TGCGCCAGCAGCTTGGGGCAGGGTGGCGATGAGCAGTTCTTC
>TRBD2|TRBV19|TRBJ2-7|-
CASSQVAGDYEQYF
TGTGCCAGTAGTCAAGTGGCGGGGGACTACGAGCAGTACTTC
>-|TRBV3-1/TRBV3-2|TRBJ2-7|-
CASSQDQGTYEQYF
TGTGCCAGCAGCCAAGACCAGGGGACCTACGAGCAGTACTTC
>TRBD1|TRBV7-9|TRBJ2-6|-
CASSPRTGQSSGANVLTF
TGTGCCAGCAGCCCCAGGACAGGTCAGAGCTCTGGGGCCAACGTCCTGACTTTC
>TRBD1|TRBV3-1/TRBV3-2|TRBJ2-1|-
CASSHSGQGGNEQFF
TGTGCCAGCAGCCATTCCGGACAGGGGGGAAATGAGCAGTTCTTC
>TRBD1|TRBV2|TRBJ2-1|few
CATHREGTGTNEQFF
TGTGCCACCCACCGCGAGGGGACAGGGACCAATGAGCAGTTCTTC
>TRBD1|TRBV7-9|TRBJ2-7|-
CASSGQGELYEQYF
TGTGCCAGCAGCGGACAGGGGGAGTTATACGAGCAGTACTTC
>-|TRBV21-1|TRBJ2-5|once
CATTGGSETQYF
TGTGCCACCACGGGGGGTTCAGAGACCCAGTACTTC
>TRBD2|TRBV6-5|TRBJ2-1|-
CASSLRLAVYNEQFF
TGTGCCAGCAGTCTTCGACTAGCGGTATACAATGAGCAGTTCTTC
>-|TRBV4-3|TRBJ2-2|-
CASSQVPRENTGELFF
TGCGCCAGCAGCCAAGTTCCGCGGGAAAACACCGGGGAGCTGTTTTTT
>TRBD1|TRBV30|TRBJ1-5|-
CAWRGQVGQPQHF
TGTGCCTGGAGGGGACAGGTGGGGCAGCCCCAGCATTTT
>-|TRBV29-1|TRBJ1-2|-
CSVEEQIGGYTF
TGCAGCGTTGAAGAACAGATAGGTGGCTACACCTTC
>-|TRBV28|TRBJ1-1|-
CAGSFLLGATEAFF
TGTGCCGGCAGTTTCCTGTTGGGGGCTACTGAAGCTTTCTTT
>-|TRBV18|TRBJ2-2|-
CASSLVGQLNTGELFF
TGTGCCAGCTCACTCGTAGGACAGCTTAACACCGGGGAGCTGTTTTTT
>TRBD1|TRBV5-4|TRBJ2-7|-
CASSLGTGVYEQYF
TGTGCCAGCAGCTTAGGGACAGGGGTGTACGAGCAGTACTTC
>-|TRBV5-1|TRBJ2-1|-
CASSLDRDYNEQFF
TGCGCCAGCAGCTTGGACAGGGACTACAATGAGCAGTTCTTC
>TRBD1|TRBV27|TRBJ1-1|-
CASSPTGGGNTEAFF
TGTGCCAGCAGCCCGACAGGGGGCGGGAACACTGAAGCTTTCTTT
>TRBD2|TRBV28|TRBJ2-5|-
CASRGRPSGFQETQYF
TGTGCCAGCAGGGGGAGGCCTAGCGGATTTCAAGAGACCCAGTACTTC
>-|TRBV28|TRBJ1-2|once
CASSLYRRDIEGDGYTF
TGTGCCAGCAGTCTGTACCGCCGGGACATCGAAGGCGATGGCTACACCTTC
>TRBD1|TRBV6-4|TRBJ2-6|-
CASSGSTGSGANVLTF
TGTGCCAGCAGTGGATCGACAGGGTCCGGGGCCAACGTCCTGACTTTC
>TRBD2|TRBV15|TRBJ2-2|-
CATGLAGGPRTGELFF
TGTGCCACGGGACTAGCGGGAGGGCCTAGAACCGGGGAGCTGTTTTTT